This T cell receptor (beta chain) was identified during a study of T cell responses to AZD1222 COVID-19 vaccine. Study results and limitations: Most donors were white British, females outnumbered males, and clonal diversity was possibly underestimated. Receipt of two AZD1222 doses was followed by a rise in Spike-specific TCR breadth and depth. CD4 TCRs linked to vaccination spanned spike, dominating at 160-218 and 743-854.

This CDR3 spans 14 amino acids. Germline V lookup: CDR1 SEHNR, CDR2 FQNEAQ (reference sequence). V lost 4 bases, J lost 3 bases, and 5 bases stayed unmatched. Details on this clone: As yet, its antigen is unknown.

The data were produced by immunoSEQ multiplex PCR, yet TCRdb's version contains in-frame clones alone and is incomplete. The table records some 86,000 clones, around 82% of them present only once. The origin of this receptor is an adult in good health. Here the sequenced sample was peripheral blood, taken on day 0 of AZD1222 vaccination. The chain is built from TRBV7-9 and TRBJ1-1, with 7 bases identical to TRBD1. CDR3 nucleotide sequence: TGTGCCAGCAGCTCATTACAGGGGTACACTGAAGCTTTCTTT. Translated: CASSSLQGYTEAFF.